This TCR beta chain was found in a study of metastatic and nonmetastatic thyroid tumors. Study-wide results and limits: It was reported that TCR beta diversity was significantly higher in malignant thyroid tumors than benign nodules, in blood and tumor.

There were no patients who had received any treatment before thyroid surgery. TCRdb re-processed the PCR reads through MiXCR. Of about 40,000 clones listed, around 28% are singletons. CDR3 size: 14 residues. Trimming shortened V by 3 bases and J by 0 bases, and 5 bases separated the two germline ends. From germline, CDR1 is MDHEN and CDR2 SYDVKM. By proportion, this clone is medium-sized. Its specificity is unknown. The origin of this receptor is a male donor with papillary thyroid cancer or a benign thyroid nodule (not recorded which). Some clones in this sample may be carry-over from other donors' samples. Sequenced input: blood. The rearrangement uses TRBV28 and TRBJ2-2; D not resolved. The DNA for the CDR3 is TGTGCCAGCAGTTTCGCAACGAACACCGGGGAGCTGTTTTTT. Translated: CASSFATNTGELFF.